Listed below are T cell receptor beta chains from one sample, sequenced in a study of blood T cell repertoires in COVID-19. The assay was immunoSEQ multiplex PCR, and TCRdb's table has in-frame clones only and misses some. The sample lists 260,000 or so clones; over 70% were seen once. The sequencing sample was made of peripheral blood. These receptors originate from a human donor in a cohort sampled during active COVID-19. Both conserved end residues are trimmed from each CDR3. The D gene is left open where the match is weak.

d_gene	v_gene	CDR3aa
-	TRBV6-5	ASSYSRPGGYT
-	TRBV10-1	ASSAGAGYGYT
-	TRBV18	ASSPSQSQETQY
-	TRBV5-1	ASSLWGPDTEAF
-	TRBV5-6	ASSLKQGYGYT
-	TRBV9	ASSSNSGNTIY
-	TRBV9	ASSTPRDFGLHDEQF
-	TRBV5-5	ASSLTDTEAF
TRBD1	TRBV5-4	ASSRGADRGGSDTQY
-	TRBV5-1	ASSLGWQGRETQY
-	TRBV4-1	ASSHHETTNTGELF
-	TRBV29-1	SVEQGSDQPQH
-	TRBV7-9	ASSLSVSNTEAF
TRBD1	TRBV18	ASSPRQGSYGYT
TRBD1	TRBV5-6	ASSLEKNRGRPEAF
-	TRBV24-1	ATSDQGQGRQF
TRBD2	TRBV5-6	ASSLGGSGITHEQY
TRBD1	TRBV6-5	ASRLAGTGVGEAF
TRBD1	TRBV5-4	ASSHDRGVYGYT
TRBD1	TRBV11-1	ASTRGWDGETQY
TRBD1	TRBV18	ASSLGTGNNEQF
-	TRBV15	ATSKDRTLHMNTEAF
-	TRBV18	ASSPPGSATNEKLF
-	TRBV5-1	ASSLGTNQYEQY
TRBD2	TRBV5-1	ASSLGLAAGAYEQY
TRBD2	TRBV4-1	ASSQDVAGALLNEQF
-	TRBV2	ASSPRTGKEQY
-	TRBV6-5	ASAQGQRGNTIY
-	TRBV5-6	ASSLTGYEQY
-	TRBV5-1	AGERTLQETQY
-	TRBV6-5	ASRRIMNTEAF
-	TRBV19	ASSVRDGYGYT
-	TRBV20-1	SARDFEKLF
TRBD1	TRBV6-5	ASSDRGTMY
-	TRBV6-6	ASSYYSGQPNQPQH
-	TRBV2	ASNTGGSYEQY
TRBD2	TRBV19	ASLSGGPTDTQY
TRBD2	TRBV18	ASSLSGGATDTQY
TRBD2	TRBV6-2/TRBV6-3	ASSYSRGAVSDTQY
-	TRBV7-2	ASSLAPLGGHGQETQY
TRBD2	TRBV4-3	ASSMGLESYNEQF
TRBD1	TRBV3-1/TRBV3-2	ASSRDRGVWSTEAF
TRBD2	TRBV19	ASSNQAGGAETQY
TRBD2	TRBV3-1/TRBV3-2	ASSQVGGGPTGELF
-	TRBV6-2/TRBV6-3	ASSYGGAGKNEKLF